The clone carrying this T cell receptor (beta chain) was recorded a few times. This specimen comes from a study of T-cell reconstitution after alpha-beta-depleted transplantation in children. Preparing the TCRbeta library involved the use of unique molecular identifiers. TCRdb reprocessed the PCR reads with MiXCR, giving one entry per CDR3 protein. This table holds about 500,000 distinct CDR3 sequences, about an eighth found once. Germline-derived CDR1 and CDR2 are MNHEY and SVGEGT. The CDR3 runs to 20 residues. V was trimmed by 0 bases and J by 3 bases, leaving 24 bases between them. Sequenced material: PBMCs, mostly from graft donor cells, taken 180 days after TCRalphabeta/CD19-depleted stem cell transplant. This chain uses TRBV6-2 or TRBV6-3 with TRBJ2-1; possible D gene TRBD2, 5 bases. The sequence derives from a female patient aged 2-9 years who had a stem cell transplant for aplastic anemia, so the T cells may come from the graft donor. The CDR3, as DNA: TGTGCCAGCAGTTACTCGAGGCGGCTAGAGGGCCCCAGAGACTACAATGAGCAGTTCTTC. Residues: CASSYSRRLEGPRDYNEQFF.